This T cell receptor beta chain was identified in a study of blood T cell repertoires in COVID-19. In the study overall: In each case, the material was cDNA or gDNA derived from T cells, B-cell-depleted T cells, or PBMCs.

The V gene end was trimmed by 2 bases and the J gene end by 7 bases; junction bases not matched to a gene: 1. The CDR3 is 12 residues long. The V gene's germline CDR1 is MGHRA and CDR2 YSYEKL. Clones were sequenced by immunoSEQ multiplex PCR, and TCRdb holds only the in-frame ones, with some missing. The sample carries 150,000 to 200,000 clones, approximately 91% recorded once. The V and J genes are TRBV4-1 and TRBJ1-1; 7 bases agree with TRBD1. The sequence was obtained from a man younger than 35 with acute or convalescent COVID-19. Sequenced sample: peripheral blood. In DNA, the CDR3 is TGCGCCAGCAGCCAAAGGGACAGTGAAGCTTTCTTT. Its protein product is CASSQRDSEAFF.